This is a list of T cell receptor beta chains from one sample in a study of response to subunit inactivated influenza vaccine. One entry per CDR3 protein, called by TCRdb with MiXCR from the RT-PCR reads. The data contain roughly 700,000 distinct CDR3 sequences, roughly 13% of them seen just once; the ten biggest clones take up approximately 7%. The sequences come from PBMCs from blood, collected roughly 2 weeks before vaccination. The source of these receptors is a man aged 50 to 59 who received an inactivated influenza vaccine. CDR3s include the opening cysteine and the closing phenylalanine or tryptophan. A D gene is named only where the DNA matches it firmly. Part of the rows lack a size; the others show once, few, many or a class for expanded clones.

D: .
V: TRBV7-2
size: many
J: TRBJ1-6
CDR3: CASSSPGPNSPLHF
DNA: TGTGCCAGCAGCTCACCGGGACCAAATTCACCCCTCCACTTT

D: .
V: TRBV4-3
size: .
J: TRBJ2-1
CDR3: CASSQEGGAQEQFF
DNA: TGCGCCAGCAGCCAAGAAGGAGGGGCACAGGAGCAGTTCTTC

D: TRBD2
V: TRBV5-6
size: few
J: TRBJ2-1
CDR3: CASSAPLQRERYNEQFF
DNA: TGTGCCAGCAGCGCACCCCTGCAGCGGGAGAGGTACAATGAGCAGTTCTTC

D: .
V: TRBV6-2/TRBV6-3
size: once
J: TRBJ1-1
CDR3: CASSSMSGNTEAFF
DNA: TGTGCCAGCAGCTCCATGTCAGGGAACACTGAAGCTTTCTTT

D: TRBD1
V: TRBV4-2
size: few
J: TRBJ2-1
CDR3: CASSPGQGAVYEQFF
DNA: TGTGCCAGCAGCCCGGGACAGGGGGCCGTGTACGAGCAGTTCTTC

D: .
V: TRBV6-2/TRBV6-3
size: few
J: TRBJ1-5
CDR3: CASSYVHSNQPQHF
DNA: TGTGCCAGCAGTTACGTACATAGCAATCAGCCCCAGCATTTT

D: .
V: TRBV6-2/TRBV6-3
size: .
J: TRBJ2-7
CDR3: CATWDVYEQYF
DNA: TGTGCCACCTGGGACGTTTACGAGCAGTACTTC

D: .
V: TRBV7-2
size: many
J: TRBJ2-7
CDR3: CASSTDSYPIYEQYF
DNA: TGTGCCAGCAGCACGGACAGCTACCCAATCTACGAGCAGTACTTC

D: TRBD2
V: TRBV4-3
size: .
J: TRBJ2-1
CDR3: CASSRESSGIYNEQFF
DNA: TGCGCCAGCAGCCGGGAGTCGAGCGGGATCTACAATGAGCAGTTCTTC

D: .
V: TRBV5-1
size: many
J: TRBJ2-5
CDR3: CASSLQGSWETQYF
DNA: TGCGCCAGCAGCTTGCAGGGGTCCTGGGAGACCCAGTACTTC

D: .
V: TRBV19
size: few
J: TRBJ2-7
CDR3: CASSIGGAEQYF
DNA: TGTGCCAGTAGTATCGGAGGGGCCGAGCAGTACTTC

D: .
V: TRBV24-1
size: .
J: TRBJ2-3
CDR3: CATSYSGDPTDTQYF
DNA: TGTGCCACCAGTTATTCGGGGGATCCCACAGATACGCAGTATTTT

D: .
V: TRBV27
size: few
J: TRBJ2-7
CDR3: CASRKLGPSYEQYF
DNA: TGTGCCAGCAGGAAACTCGGCCCTTCCTACGAGCAGTACTTC

D: .
V: TRBV7-9
size: few
J: TRBJ1-2
CDR3: CASTPWGGYTF
DNA: TGTGCCAGCACCCCTTGGGGAGGCTACACCTTC

D: .
V: TRBV12-3/TRBV12-4
size: .
J: TRBJ2-1
CDR3: CASSLAGTYSSYNEQFF
DNA: TGTGCCAGCAGTTTAGCCGGGACGTATAGCTCCTACAATGAGCAGTTCTTC

D: TRBD2
V: TRBV5-1
size: few
J: TRBJ2-7
CDR3: CASKDSGLDEQYF
DNA: TGCGCCAGCAAAGATAGCGGGCTCGACGAGCAGTACTTC

D: .
V: TRBV16
size: .
J: TRBJ1-2
CDR3: CASSHRDSPWGYTF
DNA: TGTGCCAGCAGCCACCGGGACTCCCCTTGGGGCTACACCTTC

D: .
V: TRBV6-2/TRBV6-3
size: few
J: TRBJ2-7
CDR3: CASSYLLGWSYEQYF
DNA: TGTGCCAGCAGCTACCTACTAGGATGGTCCTACGAGCAGTACTTC

D: .
V: TRBV4-2
size: .
J: TRBJ2-7
CDR3: CASSQERLALYEQYF
DNA: TGTGCCAGCAGCCAAGAGCGGTTAGCACTGTACGAGCAGTACTTC